This T cell receptor (beta chain) was documented in a study of human T cells and chemical hapten exposure. Using its own MiXCR run on the RACE reads, TCRdb lists one record per CDR3 protein. The sample yields more than 250,000 distinct CDR3 sequences, 7.5% to 8% seen once. Time point reported: pre-sensitization, week 0. Documented treatment: therapeutic diphenylcyclopropenone sensitization with weekly scalp DPC. Germline V gene lookup returns CDR1 SGHRS and CDR2 YFSETQ. The CDR3 is 15 amino acids. J lost 3 bases, V lost 5 bases, and 9 bases had no gene match. Sequenced here: whole blood, sampled in connection with sensitization to the hapten diphenylcyclopropenone (DPC). The clonotype originates from a man aged 18 to 30 with alopecia areata. Some clones in this sample may be carry-over from other donors' samples. The chain joins TRBV5-1 to TRBJ1-1; 8 bases line up with TRBD1. In DNA, the CDR3 is TGCGCCAGCAGGGACAGGGAGGGGTTTGACACTGAAGCTTTCTTT. The encoded protein is CASRDREGFDTEAFF.